Presented here are 28 T cell receptor beta chains from one specimen sequenced in a study of T cell repertoires in cytomegalovirus infection. No antigens are known for them. TCRdb re-derived calls from the reads in MiXCR, one entry per CDR3 protein. Altogether almost 90,000 distinct CDR3 sequences are present, over 25% being singletons, with the ten largest covering roughly 70%. The sequencing here drew on CD8+ T cells from cultured PBMCs, taken from culture after CMV antigen stimulation. The receptors here all came from a human donor in good health (CMV status not recorded). Some clones in this sample may be carry-over from other donors' samples.

This clonotype was detected many times. V and J are TRBV28 and TRBJ1-4, with a tentative D call TRBD1 (5 bases). Germline V gives CDR1 MDHEN, CDR2 SYDVKM. The CDR3 runs 15 residues. V shed 8 bases and J shed 7 bases, with 20 bases lying between them. The CDR3 spells CASCVGGAVREKLFF. The CDR3 coding sequence is TGTGCCAGCTGCGTGGGTGGGGCGGTACGTGAAAAACTGTTTTTT.

The chain has TRBV7-2 and TRBJ1-2, with 8 bases that match TRBD1. The germline V gene has CDR1 SGHTA and CDR2 FQGNSA. With 5 bases clipped from V and 4 bases from J, the junction kept 9 bases outside the gene matches. This CDR3 is built from 15 residues. CDR3 bases: TGTGCCAGCAGCCCCTCCAGGGGGCCACCCTATGGCTACACCTTC. The encoded protein is CASSPSRGPPYGYTF.

This clonotype was seen more than once but under ten times. The chain has TRBV27 and TRBJ2-7; no firm D call. CDR1 MNHEY and CDR2 SMNVEV come from the germline V gene (reference sequence). This CDR3 is 15 amino acids long. V lost 5 bases to trimming and J lost 3 bases, with 17 bases between them. The CDR3 coding sequence is TGTGCCAGCAGTCCGACCCATCGACCGGGCTACGAGCAGTACTTC. It is translated as CASSPTHRPGYEQYF.

The chain is built from TRBV20-1 and TRBJ2-5, with 10 nucleotides matching TRBD2. The CDR3 is made up of 13 amino acids. The V gene's germline CDR1 is DFQATT and CDR2 SNEGSKA (reference sequence). With 4 bases clipped from V and 4 bases from J, the junction kept 3 bases outside the gene matches. CDR3 sequence (DNA): TGCAGTGCTACTAGCGGGGGAGGAGAGACCCAGTACTTC. As protein: CSATSGGGETQYF.

The genes are TRBV5-5 and TRBJ2-3, with D hard to call. Trimming cost V 3 bases and J 1 base, with 9 bases left between them. CDR1 and CDR2 (germline): SGHKS, YYEKEE (reference sequence). This CDR3 is 14 amino acids long. The CDR3 loop is CASSWTQRTDTQYF. The CDR3 nucleotides are TGTGCCAGCAGCTGGACCCAACGCACAGATACGCAGTATTTT.

This clonotype was found many times. The V gene is TRBV7-6, the J gene TRBJ2-7, with D maybe TRBD2 (5 bases). The V gene's germline CDR1 is SGHVS and CDR2 FNYEAQ. This CDR3 is 13 amino acids long. V was cut by 5 bases and J by 3 bases, with 11 bases left in between. In DNA, the CDR3 is TGTGCCAGCAGCGAGGGATCATTCTACGAGCAGTACTTC. Translating gives CASSEGSFYEQYF.

The chain employs TRBV7-9 and TRBJ1-5; D is undetermined. V lost 1 base and J lost 6, with 10 bases in between. The CDR3 consists of 14 residues. Germline V gene sequence: CDR1 SEHNR, CDR2 FQNEAQ (reference sequence). CDR3 DNA sequence: TGTGCCAGCAGCTTAGGGGGTAGGAGTCAGCCCCAGCATTTT. Translation: CASSLGGRSQPQHF.

This clonotype was observed at least ten times. This chain uses TRBV12-3 or TRBV12-4 with TRBJ1-1; 7 positions agree with TRBD1. V lost 1 base and J lost 11; bases outside the gene matches: 13. There are 15 residues in the CDR3. The CDR3: CASSLVQGDGLLAFF. The DNA of the CDR3 is TGTGCCAGCAGTTTAGTGCAGGGGGACGGACTGCTGGCTTTCTTT.

This rearrangement joins TRBV19 to TRBJ1-5; D call uncertain. Looked up from germline, CDR1 is LNHDA and CDR2 is SQIVND (reference sequence). The CDR3 is made up of 16 amino acids. Trimming shortened V by 3 bases and J by 2 bases, and 14 bases separated the two germline ends. In DNA form, the CDR3 reads TGTGCCAGTAGTATTGTGAGCGTTGGGGGCAATCAGCCCCAGCATTTT. Translated: CASSIVSVGGNQPQHF.

In this sample, this clonotype turned up a few times. The chain is built from TRBV7-6 and TRBJ2-7; D is ambiguous. The germline CDR1 and CDR2 sequences are SGHVS and FNYEAQ. V gave up 1 base and J gave up 2 bases, with 9 bases separating them. The CDR3 is 14 amino acids. The CDR3: CASSLEGQAYEQYF. CDR3 DNA sequence: TGTGCCAGCAGCTTAGAGGGTCAAGCCTACGAGCAGTACTTC.

The V gene is TRBV7-9, the J gene TRBJ2-2; D is unresolved. This CDR3 is built from 15 residues. Germline V gene data show CDR1 as SEHNR and CDR2 as FQNEAQ (reference sequence). The V and J ends lost 1 base and 5 bases respectively, with 11 bases between them. Here the CDR3 DNA reads TGTGCCAGCAGCTTAGAGGCAGGCCAGACCGGGGAGCTGTTTTTT. Translating gives CASSLEAGQTGELFF.

This clonotype was counted between two and nine times. V and J are TRBV6-2 or TRBV6-3 and TRBJ2-5, with D hard to call. V was trimmed by 11 bases and J by 2 bases, leaving 24 bases between them. The CDR3 contains 16 residues. Germline lookup yields CDR1 MNHEY and CDR2 SVGEGT. Here the CDR3 reads CAVLTPSRSSQETQYF. For the CDR3, the DNA is TGTGCCGTACTAACTCCGTCCAGATCATCACAAGAGACCCAGTACTTC.

This clonotype was picked up many times. The chain has TRBV3-1 and TRBJ1-5; D is unresolved. The CDR3 has 13 residues. V was pared by 3 bases and J by 7 bases, with 10 bases between. Looked up from germline, CDR1 is LGHDT and CDR2 is YNNKEL (reference sequence). For the CDR3, the DNA is TGTGCCAGCAGCCATGGGGAGCGGCAGCCCCAGCATTTT. It encodes CASSHGERQPQHF.

This clonotype occurred a few times. The chain has TRBV12-3 or TRBV12-4 and TRBJ1-1; unclear D gene. This CDR3 has 14 residues. V was pared by 6 bases and J by 5 bases, with 16 bases between. The CDR3 spells CASSLTVARTEAFF. The CDR3 nucleotides read TGTGCCAGCAGCCTTACGGTTGCGAGGACTGAAGCTTTCTTT.

This clonotype has more than one count but fewer than ten. J is TRBJ1-1 and V is TRBV5-6; the D gene is possibly TRBD1 (6 bases). The germline CDR1 and CDR2 sequences are SGHDT and YYEEEE. This CDR3 comprises 17 residues. V was clipped by 4 bases and J by 0 bases, with 19 bases between them. The CDR3 spells CASSLSTRGVVNTEAFF. Written as DNA, the CDR3 is TGTGCCAGCAGCCTAAGTACCAGGGGAGTGGTGAACACTGAAGCTTTCTTT.

The gene calls are TRBV12-3 or TRBV12-4 and TRBJ2-1, with TRBD2 matching 9 bases. The length of the CDR3 is 13 residues. V trimming: 6 bases; J trimming: 4 bases; junction bases outside the gene matches: 1. CDR3 bases: TGTGCCAGCAGGCTAGCGGGGTACAATGAGCAGTTCTTC. Encoded protein: CASRLAGYNEQFF.

The chain recombines TRBV12-3 or TRBV12-4 with TRBJ2-2, with TRBD1 identical over 7 bases. The ends lost 6 bases at V and 3 bases at J; junction bases unmatched: 10. The CDR3 loop spans 16 amino acids. The CDR3 bases are TGTGCCAGCAGCGGGGACAGCCGCTTTTACACCGGGGAGCTGTTTTTT. Its protein product is CASSGDSRFYTGELFF.

This clonotype was seen a few times. This chain links TRBV12-3 or TRBV12-4 with TRBJ1-2; the D gene is possibly TRBD1 (6 bases). CDR3 length: 14 amino acids. Trimming took 6 bases from V and 8 from J, leaving 19 bases between them. The CDR3 region is CASSYAGGEDGYTF. CDR3 DNA sequence: TGTGCCAGCAGCTACGCTGGGGGCGAGGACGGCTACACCTTC.

For the CDR3, the DNA is TGTGCCAGCAGTTCGGACAGGGACCCTAGAGAGACCCAGTACTTC. Translating gives CASSSDRDPRETQYF. The chain employs TRBV28 and TRBJ2-5; 8 bases align to TRBD1. CDR3 length equals 15 residues. Germline CDR1 MDHEN, CDR2 SYDVKM. The trim removed 4 bases at V and 4 bases at J, leaving 8 bases unmatched.

This clonotype has just a few counts. This chain uses TRBV7-6 with TRBJ2-7; tentatively, D is TRBD1 or TRBD2 (5 bases each). V was pared by 5 bases and J by 4 bases, with 15 bases between. Germline CDR1 reads SGHVS; CDR2 reads FNYEAQ. The CDR3 sequence is 14 residues long. Here the CDR3 reads CASSPRWDPYEQYF. The CDR3 DNA follows: TGTGCCAGCAGCCCCCGGTGGGACCCTTACGAGCAGTACTTC.

This clonotype occurred a few times. The rearrangement links TRBV6-5 to TRBJ2-1, with 9 bases fitting TRBD2. The CDR3 spans 17 residues. The germline gives CDR1 MNHEY, CDR2 SVGAGI. Trimming at V came to 2 bases and at J to 1 base, leaving 6 bases not matched to a gene. The CDR3 nucleotides are TGTGCCAGCAGTTACACTAGCGGGCCGGGTTCCTACAATGAGCAGTTCTTC. Amino acid sequence: CASSYTSGPGSYNEQFF.

V gene TRBV11-2 combines with J gene TRBJ2-7, with 9 bases matching TRBD2. Germline V lookup: CDR1 SGHAT, CDR2 FQNNGV. With V trimmed by 1 base and J by 3 bases, 7 bases remained unmatched. The CDR3 extends over 16 amino acids. CDR3 sequence reads: CASSLGSAGGFYEQYF. CDR3 bases: TGTGCCAGCAGCTTAGGATCAGCGGGGGGTTTCTACGAGCAGTACTTC.

The gene calls are TRBV6-1 and TRBJ1-1, with D perhaps TRBD1 (5 bases). V lost 8 bases and J 0 bases, leaving 19 bases between the germline ends. Per the germline V gene, CDR1 is MNHNS and CDR2 is SASEGT. CDR3 length: 16 amino acids. The CDR3 loop reads CASDKQDLLMNTEAFF. The CDR3 region has the DNA TGTGCCAGCGACAAACAGGACCTTCTTATGAACACTGAAGCTTTCTTT.

This clonotype showed up just a few times. The gene calls are TRBV23-1 and TRBJ1-2; perhaps TRBD1 as D (5 bases). TRBV23-1 is an ORF, and what it does is uncertain. The CDR3 has 16 residues. Trimming cost V 0 bases and J 3 bases, with 14 bases left between them. CDR3 amino acids: CASSQSTRTRDYGYTF. DNA for the CDR3: TGCGCCAGCAGTCAATCCACCAGGACACGGGACTATGGCTACACCTTC.

This chain uses TRBV6-1 with TRBJ2-5; either TRBD1 or TRBD2 may supply D (6 bases each). Trimming removed 6 bases from V and 7 bases from J, with 15 bases in between. This CDR3 contains 13 residues. CDR1 and CDR2 from the germline V gene are MNHNS and SASEGT. The CDR3 DNA reads TGTGCCAGCAGCCCCGTACAGGGAGGGACCCAGTACTTC. Its translation: CASSPVQGGTQYF.

The chain combines TRBV7-6 with TRBJ2-3; TRBD2 matches at 7 bases. The CDR3 is made up of 11 amino acids. Germline assignment: CDR1 SGHVS and CDR2 FNYEAQ. CDR3: CLERGTDTQYF. CDR3 nucleotide sequence: TGTCTGGAGCGGGGTACAGATACGCAGTATTTT.

This clonotype occurred a few times. The chain recombines TRBV7-9 with TRBJ2-1, with 8 positions matching TRBD2. The CDR3 loop spans 15 amino acids. Unmatched junction bases numbered 4, after V lost 2 bases and J lost 4 bases. Germline V gene lookup returns CDR1 SEHNR and CDR2 FQNEAQ (reference sequence). CDR3 in amino acids: CASSLPAGGYNEQFF. Written as DNA, the CDR3 is TGTGCCAGCAGCTTACCCGCGGGGGGATACAATGAGCAGTTCTTC.

This clonotype was picked up many times. The chain is built from TRBV7-9 and TRBJ2-2, with 7 bases fitting TRBD1. The germline V gene has CDR1 SEHNR and CDR2 FQNEAQ (reference sequence). This CDR3 has 18 residues. The J segment lost 1 base and the V segment lost 6 bases, leaving 14 bases of the junction unmatched. The CDR3 protein is CASRSSPDRVWNTGELFF. The CDR3 nucleotides read TGTGCCAGCAGGTCGTCCCCCGACAGGGTTTGGAACACCGGGGAGCTGTTTTTT.